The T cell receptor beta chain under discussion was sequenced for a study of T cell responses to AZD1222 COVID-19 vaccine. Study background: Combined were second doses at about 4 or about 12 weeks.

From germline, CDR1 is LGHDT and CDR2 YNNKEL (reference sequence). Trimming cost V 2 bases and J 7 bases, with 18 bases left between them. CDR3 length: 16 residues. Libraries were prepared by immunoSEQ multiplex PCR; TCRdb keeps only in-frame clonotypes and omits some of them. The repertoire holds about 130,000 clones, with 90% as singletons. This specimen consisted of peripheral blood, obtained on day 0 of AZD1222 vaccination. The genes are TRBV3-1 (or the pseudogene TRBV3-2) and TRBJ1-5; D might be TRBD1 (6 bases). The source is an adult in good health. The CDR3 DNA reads TGTGCCAGCAGCCAAAGTCGAGCAGGGGCCGTGCAGCCCCAGCATTTT. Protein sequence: CASSQSRAGAVQPQHF.